The clone carrying this TCR beta chain was picked up a small number of times. This entry is derived from a study of identical twins. TCRdb passed the 5' RACE reads through MiXCR, listing each CDR3 protein once. The data contain approximately 600,000 distinct CDR3 sequences, 9.6% of them singletons. Germline assignment: CDR1 DFQATT and CDR2 SNEGSKA (reference sequence). Trimming shortened V by 4 bases and J by 3 bases, and 6 bases separated the two germline ends. The CDR3 has 11 amino acids. These data also formed part of another study, on yellow fever vaccine responses in identical twins.

The clonotype comes from a woman aged 18 to 35 in good health. This chain uses TRBV20-1 with TRBJ1-2; D remains unclear. The sequencing input was PBMCs. CDR3 sequence reads: CSATTDYGYTF. The CDR3 DNA is TGCAGTGCTACCACGGACTATGGCTACACCTTC.